Below are 10 T cell receptor beta chains sequenced from a single sample in a study of blood T cell repertoires in COVID-19. The assay was immunoSEQ multiplex PCR, and TCRdb's table has in-frame clones only and misses some. Altogether about 97,000 clones are present, approximately 84% being singletons, with the ten largest covering 4% to 5.5%. The sequenced sample was peripheral blood. These receptors were obtained from a human donor in a cohort sampled during active COVID-19.

This chain joins TRBV28 and TRBJ2-7; 11 positions agree with TRBD1. The germline V gene has CDR1 MDHEN and CDR2 SYDVKM. The CDR3 contains 16 residues. V was pared by 4 bases and J by 4 bases, with 9 bases of the junction left unmatched. CDR3 amino acids: CASSSTRDRGLYEQYF. CDR3 DNA sequence: TGTGCCAGCAGTTCAACCAGGGACAGGGGGTTGTACGAGCAGTACTTC.

The V gene is TRBV27, the J gene TRBJ1-2; 8 nucleotides agree with TRBD1. V gave up 5 bases and J gave up 2 bases; unmatched junction bases: 7. Germline V CDR1 and CDR2: MNHEY, SMNVEV (reference sequence). The CDR3 is 15 amino acids. The CDR3 reads CASSPRTGTNYGYTF. CDR3 DNA sequence: TGTGCCAGCAGTCCACGGACAGGGACGAACTATGGCTACACCTTC.

This CDR3 is CASSLRQSLTGEQFF. Written as DNA, the CDR3 is TGTGCCAGCAGCTTAAGGCAGTCCCTTACGGGTGAGCAGTTCTTC. The chain joins TRBV7-9 to TRBJ2-1; D unresolved. The CDR3 extends over 15 amino acids. Germline values: CDR1 SEHNR, CDR2 FQNEAQ (reference sequence). V gave up 2 bases and J gave up 9 bases, with 17 bases separating them.

This rearrangement joins TRBV15 to TRBJ2-3; possibly TRBD1 for D (5 bases). This CDR3 spans 15 amino acids. Trimming shortened V by 0 bases and J by 0 bases, and 7 bases separated the two germline ends. Per germline, CDR1 LNHNV and CDR2 YYDKDF (reference sequence). CDR3 sequence reads: CATSREDSSTDTQYF. In nucleotides, the CDR3 is TGTGCCACCAGCAGAGAAGACAGCAGCACAGATACGCAGTATTTT.

CDR3 amino acids: CAISSLQTRKETQYF. The CDR3 DNA reads TGTGCCATCAGTTCGCTGCAGACACGAAAGGAGACCCAGTACTTC. The V and J genes are TRBV10-3 and TRBJ2-5; D call uncertain. Trimming shortened V by 5 bases and J by 5 bases, and 18 bases separated the two germline ends. Germline V gives CDR1 ENHRY, CDR2 SYGVKD. The CDR3 consists of 15 residues.

V usage is TRBV28 and J usage is TRBJ1-2, with TRBD1 as a possible D gene (6 bases). Germline-derived CDR1 and CDR2 are MDHEN and SYDVKM. Trimming removed 7 bases from V and 2 bases from J, with 17 bases in between. The CDR3 sequence is 15 residues long. The DNA for the CDR3 is TGTGCCAGCAAGGATCGTCAGGGGTCAAACTATGGCTACACCTTC. It translates to CASKDRQGSNYGYTF.

This rearrangement joins TRBV27 to TRBJ2-2; tentatively, D is TRBD2 (5 bases). The V gene's germline CDR1 is MNHEY and CDR2 SMNVEV (reference sequence). V was trimmed by 10 bases and J by 0 bases, leaving 12 bases between them. The length of the CDR3 is 14 residues. This CDR3 is CATRRAANTGELFF. The CDR3, as DNA: TGTGCCACCCGACGAGCGGCGAACACCGGGGAGCTGTTTTTT.

The chain is built from TRBV2 and TRBJ2-2, with TRBD1 matching 8 bases. CDR3 length: 15 residues. Germline trimming cut 4 bases from V and 5 bases from J; bases unmatched to any gene: 6. Germline CDR1 and CDR2: SNHLY and FYNNEI. CDR3 amino acids: CASSVWQGATGELFF. The DNA for the CDR3 is TGTGCCAGCAGTGTTTGGCAGGGGGCGACCGGGGAGCTGTTTTTT. Drawing the rest from reference TRBV2 and TRBJ2-2, the complete variable domain is EPEVTQTPSHQVTQMGQEVILRCVPISNHLYFYWYRQILGQKVEFLVSFYNNEISEKSEIFDDQFSVERPDGSNFTLKIRSTKLEDSAMYFCASSVWQGATGELFFGEGSRLTVL.

The chain carries TRBV7-2 and TRBJ2-7; D gene uncertain. This CDR3 spans 14 amino acids. Between the trimmed V and J ends, which lost 5 bases and 1 base, there was a span of 12 bases. Germline V gene sequence: CDR1 SGHTA, CDR2 FQGNSA. CDR3 in amino acids: CASSPQTSSYEQYF. In DNA, the CDR3 is TGTGCCAGCAGCCCCCAGACAAGTTCCTACGAGCAGTACTTC.

The CDR3, as DNA: TGTGCCAGCAGGGACGGACAGGGTGCCTACGAGCAGTACTTC. This encodes CASRDGQGAYEQYF. This chain joins TRBV5-6 and TRBJ2-7, with TRBD1 matching over 8 bases. The germline V gene encodes CDR1 SGHDT and CDR2 YYEEEE. The CDR3 totals 14 residues. After removal of 5 bases from V and 2 bases from J, the junction contained 6 bases not matched to a gene.